Listed below are T cell receptor beta chains from one sample, sequenced in a study of control samples from healthy donors and cancer patients. This table comes from immunoSEQ multiplex PCR, and its TCRdb copy is limited to in-frame clones, with some not included. The table records approximately 230,000 clones, around 79% of them present only once. Sequencing input: PBMCs. These TCRs come from a woman aged 55-70 years with lung cancer. Both conserved end residues are part of each CDR3. A D gene is named only where the DNA matches it firmly. Rows give clone size only sometimes, using once, few, many, or a class for an expanded clone.

clone_size	v_call	d_call	cdr3_length	j_call	cdr3_nt	cdr3_aa
NA	TRBV5-4	NA	13	TRBJ1-2	TGTGCCAGCAGTTTAGGACCTTTCTCTACCTACACCTTC	CASSLGPFSTYTF
NA	TRBV15	NA	15	TRBJ1-5	TGTGCCACCAGCAGAGATAAGGGCTCGGGTCAGCCCCAGCATTTT	CATSRDKGSGQPQHF
few	TRBV6-5	NA	12	TRBJ2-5	TGTGCCAGCAGTTACTCGATGGGTACTCAGTACTTC	CASSYSMGTQYF
NA	TRBV2	TRBD2	15	TRBJ2-3	TGTGCCAGCAGTGGACTAGCGAAGCCCACAGATACGCAGTATTTT	CASSGLAKPTDTQYF
NA	TRBV5-1	NA	14	TRBJ2-7	TGCGCCAGCAGCTTGGTGACTATGGCCTACGAGCAGTACTTC	CASSLVTMAYEQYF
NA	TRBV10-3	NA	13	TRBJ1-3	TGTGCCATCAGGGACAGCTTAGGAAACACCATATATTTT	CAIRDSLGNTIYF
NA	TRBV2	NA	11	TRBJ2-2	TGTGCCAGCAAAAACACCGGGGAGCTGTTTTTT	CASKNTGELFF
NA	TRBV3-1/TRBV3-2	NA	14	TRBJ1-1	TGTGCCAGCAGCCACGGGGCTATGAACACTGAAGCTTTCTTT	CASSHGAMNTEAFF
once	TRBV29-1	NA	15	TRBJ1-1	TGCAGCGTTGAAGGGACCGTGGAGGGGAACACTGAAGCTTTCTTT	CSVEGTVEGNTEAFF
NA	TRBV19	NA	18	TRBJ1-4	TGTGCCAGTAGTATAGATCGGCAGGGGACCGCAACTAATGAAAAACTGTTTTTT	CASSIDRQGTATNEKLFF
few	TRBV5-4	TRBD2	15	TRBJ2-1	TGTGCCAGCAGTTCGACTAGCGGGTCGTACAATGAGCAGTTCTTC	CASSSTSGSYNEQFF
NA	TRBV3-1/TRBV3-2	NA	14	TRBJ2-7	TGTGCCAGCAGCCAAGATGTCCTAGCGAAAGGGCAGTACTTC	CASSQDVLAKGQYF
once	TRBV12-3/TRBV12-4	NA	13	TRBJ1-1	TGTGCCAGCATCTGGGGGGGTTCAACTGAAGCTTTCTTT	CASIWGGSTEAFF
NA	TRBV10-1	NA	13	TRBJ1-6	TGCGCCAGCAGTGCCGGGGGTAATTCACCCCTCCACTTT	CASSAGGNSPLHF